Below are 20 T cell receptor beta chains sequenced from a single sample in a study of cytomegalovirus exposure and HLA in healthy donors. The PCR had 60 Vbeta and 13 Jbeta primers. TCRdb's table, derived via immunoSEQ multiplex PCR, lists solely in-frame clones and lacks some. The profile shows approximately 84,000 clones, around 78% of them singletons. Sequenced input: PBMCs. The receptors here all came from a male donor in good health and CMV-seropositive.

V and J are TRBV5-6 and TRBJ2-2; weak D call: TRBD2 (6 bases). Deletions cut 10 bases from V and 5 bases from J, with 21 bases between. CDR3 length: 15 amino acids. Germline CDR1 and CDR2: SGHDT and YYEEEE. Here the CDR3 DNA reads TGTGCCTCCCTCCCCCTCACGGGGGAGACCGGGGAGCTGTTTTTT. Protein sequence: CASLPLTGETGELFF.

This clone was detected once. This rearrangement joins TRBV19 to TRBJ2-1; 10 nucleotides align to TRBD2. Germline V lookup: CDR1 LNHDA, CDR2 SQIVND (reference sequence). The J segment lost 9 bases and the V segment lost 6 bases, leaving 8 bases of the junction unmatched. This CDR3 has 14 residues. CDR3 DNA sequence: TGTGCCAGTAGCCTACTAGCGGGATTAAGTGAGCAGTTCTTC. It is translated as CASSLLAGLSEQFF.

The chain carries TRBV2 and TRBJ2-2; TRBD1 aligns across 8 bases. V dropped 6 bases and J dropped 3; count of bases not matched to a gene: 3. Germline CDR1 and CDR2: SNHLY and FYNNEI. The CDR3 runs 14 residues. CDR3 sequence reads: CASSGQGDTGELFF. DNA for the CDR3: TGTGCCAGCAGCGGACAGGGCGACACCGGGGAGCTGTTTTTT. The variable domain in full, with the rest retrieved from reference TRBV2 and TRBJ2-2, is EPEVTQTPSHQVTQMGQEVILRCVPISNHLYFYWYRQILGQKVEFLVSFYNNEISEKSEIFDDQFSVERPDGSNFTLKIRSTKLEDSAMYFCASSGQGDTGELFFGEGSRLTVL.

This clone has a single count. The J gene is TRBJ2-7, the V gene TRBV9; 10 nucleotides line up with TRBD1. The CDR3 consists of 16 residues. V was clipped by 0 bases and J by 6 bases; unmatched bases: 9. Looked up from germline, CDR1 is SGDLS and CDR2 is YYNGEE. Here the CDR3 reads CASSVGMTGGFVEQYF. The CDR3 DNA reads TGTGCCAGCAGCGTAGGCATGACAGGGGGCTTTGTCGAGCAGTACTTC.

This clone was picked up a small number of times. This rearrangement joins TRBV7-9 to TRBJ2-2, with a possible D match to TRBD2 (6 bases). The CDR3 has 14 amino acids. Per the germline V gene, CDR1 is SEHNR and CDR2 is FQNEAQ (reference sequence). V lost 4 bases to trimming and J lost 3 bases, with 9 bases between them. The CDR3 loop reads CASSYRRDTGELFF. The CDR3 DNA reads TGTGCCAGCAGCTACCGGAGGGACACCGGGGAGCTGTTTTTT.

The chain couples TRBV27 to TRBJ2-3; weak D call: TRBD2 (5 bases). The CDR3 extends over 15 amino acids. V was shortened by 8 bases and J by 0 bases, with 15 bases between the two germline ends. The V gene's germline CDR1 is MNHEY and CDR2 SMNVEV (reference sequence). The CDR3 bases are TGTGCCAGCCTCTCGTGGGAGTCGAGCACAGATACGCAGTATTTT. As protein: CASLSWESSTDTQYF.

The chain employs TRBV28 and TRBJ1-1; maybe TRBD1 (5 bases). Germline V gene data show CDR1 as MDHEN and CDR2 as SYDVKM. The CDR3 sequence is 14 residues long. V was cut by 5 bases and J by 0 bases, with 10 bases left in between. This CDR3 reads CASSPGLLNTEAFF. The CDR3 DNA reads TGTGCCAGCAGTCCGGGACTCCTGAACACTGAAGCTTTCTTT.

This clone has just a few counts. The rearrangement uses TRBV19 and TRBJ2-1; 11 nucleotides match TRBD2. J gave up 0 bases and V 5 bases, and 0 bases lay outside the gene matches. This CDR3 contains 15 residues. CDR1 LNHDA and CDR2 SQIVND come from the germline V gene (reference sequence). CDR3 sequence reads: CASSGLAGSYNEQFF. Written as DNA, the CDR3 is TGTGCCAGTAGTGGACTAGCGGGCTCCTACAATGAGCAGTTCTTC.

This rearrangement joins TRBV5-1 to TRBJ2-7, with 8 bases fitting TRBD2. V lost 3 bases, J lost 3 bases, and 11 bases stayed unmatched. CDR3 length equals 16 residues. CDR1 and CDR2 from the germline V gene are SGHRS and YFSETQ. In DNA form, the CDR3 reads TGCGCCAGCAGCTCTGGGACGGGACTAGGGATCTACGAGCAGTACTTC. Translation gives CASSSGTGLGIYEQYF.

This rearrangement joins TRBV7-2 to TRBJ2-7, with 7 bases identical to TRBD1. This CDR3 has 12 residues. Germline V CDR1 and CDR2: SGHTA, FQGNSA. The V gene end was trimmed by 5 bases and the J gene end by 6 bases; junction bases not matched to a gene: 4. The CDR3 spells CASSARQGEQYF. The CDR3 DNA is TGTGCCAGCAGCGCTCGACAGGGCGAGCAGTACTTC.

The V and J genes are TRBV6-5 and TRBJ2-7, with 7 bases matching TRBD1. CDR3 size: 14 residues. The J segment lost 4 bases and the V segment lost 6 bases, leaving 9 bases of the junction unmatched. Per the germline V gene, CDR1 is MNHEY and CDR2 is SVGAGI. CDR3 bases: TGTGCCAGCAGGAACAGGGGTGGGTCGTACGAGCAGTACTTC. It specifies CASRNRGGSYEQYF.

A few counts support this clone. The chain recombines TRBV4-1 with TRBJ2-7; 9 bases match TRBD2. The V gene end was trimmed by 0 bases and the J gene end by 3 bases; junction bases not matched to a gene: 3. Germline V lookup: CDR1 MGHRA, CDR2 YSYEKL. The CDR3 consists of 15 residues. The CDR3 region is CASSQEPAGGYEQYF. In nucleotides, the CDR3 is TGCGCCAGCAGCCAAGAACCAGCGGGGGGCTACGAGCAGTACTTC.

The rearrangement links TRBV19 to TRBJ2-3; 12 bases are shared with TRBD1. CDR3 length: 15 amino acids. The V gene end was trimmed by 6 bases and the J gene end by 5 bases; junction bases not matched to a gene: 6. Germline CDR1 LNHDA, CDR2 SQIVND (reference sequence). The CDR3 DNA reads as TGTGCCAGTAGAAAGGGACAGGGGGCTGTAGATACGCAGTATTTT. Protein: CASRKGQGAVDTQYF.

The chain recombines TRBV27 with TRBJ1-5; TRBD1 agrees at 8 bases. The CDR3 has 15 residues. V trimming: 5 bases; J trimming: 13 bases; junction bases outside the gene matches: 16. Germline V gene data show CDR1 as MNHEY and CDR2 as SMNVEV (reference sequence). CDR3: CASSPRSGQAISQHF. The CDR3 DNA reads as TGTGCCAGCAGTCCTCGTTCGGGACAGGCCATCTCTCAGCATTTT.

CDR3 in amino acids: CASSSNRDTGELFF. CDR3 DNA: TGTGCCAGCAGCTCAAACAGGGACACCGGGGAGCTGTTTTTT. The V call is TRBV7-7, the J call TRBJ2-2; perhaps TRBD1 as D (6 bases). The CDR3 has 14 amino acids. The V gene's germline CDR1 is SSHAT and CDR2 FNYEAQ (reference sequence). V was clipped by 4 bases and J by 3 bases, with 9 bases between them.

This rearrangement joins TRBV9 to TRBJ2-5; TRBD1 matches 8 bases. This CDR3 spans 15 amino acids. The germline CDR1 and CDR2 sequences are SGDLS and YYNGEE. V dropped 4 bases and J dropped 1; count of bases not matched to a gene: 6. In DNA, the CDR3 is TGTGCCAGCAGCCCGAGGACAGGGCGCCAAGAGACCCAGTACTTC. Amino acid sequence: CASSPRTGRQETQYF.

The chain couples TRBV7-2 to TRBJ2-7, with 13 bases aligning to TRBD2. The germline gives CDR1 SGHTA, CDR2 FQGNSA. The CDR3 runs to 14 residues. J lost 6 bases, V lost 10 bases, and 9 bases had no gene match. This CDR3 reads CATVSRTSGSEQYF. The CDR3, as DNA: TGTGCCACCGTTAGTCGGACTAGCGGGAGCGAGCAGTACTTC. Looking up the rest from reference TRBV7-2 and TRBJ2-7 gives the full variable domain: GAGVSQSPSNKVTEKGKDVELRCDPISGHTALYWYRQSLGQGLEFLIYFQGNSAPDKSGLPSDRFSAERTGGSVSTLTIQRTQQEDSAVYLCATVSRTSGSEQYFGPGTRLTVT.

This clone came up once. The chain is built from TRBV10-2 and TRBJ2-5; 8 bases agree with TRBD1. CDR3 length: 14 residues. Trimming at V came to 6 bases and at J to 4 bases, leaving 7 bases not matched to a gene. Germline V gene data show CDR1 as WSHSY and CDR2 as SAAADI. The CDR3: CASRGQGLGETQYF. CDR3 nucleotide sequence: TGCGCCAGCAGAGGACAGGGTTTGGGAGAGACCCAGTACTTC.

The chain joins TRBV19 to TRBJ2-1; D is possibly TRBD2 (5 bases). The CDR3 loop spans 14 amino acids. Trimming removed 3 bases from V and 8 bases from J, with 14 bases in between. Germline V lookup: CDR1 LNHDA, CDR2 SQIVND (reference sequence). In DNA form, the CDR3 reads TGTGCCAGTAGTATTGGACTGGTTAAGTATGAGCAGTTCTTC. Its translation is CASSIGLVKYEQFF.

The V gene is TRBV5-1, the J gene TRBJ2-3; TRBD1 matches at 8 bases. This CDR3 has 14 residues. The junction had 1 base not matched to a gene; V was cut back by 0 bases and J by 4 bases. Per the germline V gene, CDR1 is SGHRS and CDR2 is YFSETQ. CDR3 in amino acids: CASSLDRGADTQYF. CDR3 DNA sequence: TGCGCCAGCAGCTTGGACAGGGGGGCAGATACGCAGTATTTT. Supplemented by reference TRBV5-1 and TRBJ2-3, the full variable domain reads KAGVTQTPRYLIKTRGQQVTLSCSPISGHRSVSWYQQTPGQGLQFLFEYFSETQRNKGNFPGRFSGRQFSNSRSEMNVSTLELGDSALYLCASSLDRGADTQYFGPGTRLTVL.